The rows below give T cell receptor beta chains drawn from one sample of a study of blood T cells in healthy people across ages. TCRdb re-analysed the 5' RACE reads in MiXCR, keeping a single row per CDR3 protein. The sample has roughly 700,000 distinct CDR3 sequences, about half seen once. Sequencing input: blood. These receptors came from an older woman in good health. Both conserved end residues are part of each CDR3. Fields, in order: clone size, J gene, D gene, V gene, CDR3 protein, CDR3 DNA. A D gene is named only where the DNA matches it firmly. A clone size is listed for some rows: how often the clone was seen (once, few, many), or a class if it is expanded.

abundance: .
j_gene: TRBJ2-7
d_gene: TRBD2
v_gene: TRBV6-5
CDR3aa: CASRLTSGSYEQYF
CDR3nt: TGTGCCAGCAGGTTGACTAGCGGGAGTTACGAGCAGTACTTC

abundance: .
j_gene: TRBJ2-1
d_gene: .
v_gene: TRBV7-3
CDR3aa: CASSLTAGSHNEQFF
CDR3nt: TGTGCCAGCAGCTTAACAGCGGGCTCCCACAATGAGCAGTTCTTC

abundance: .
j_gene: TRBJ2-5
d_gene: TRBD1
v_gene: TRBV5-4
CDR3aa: CASSRDRGVGETQYF
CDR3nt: TGTGCCAGCAGTCGTGACAGGGGAGTAGGGGAGACCCAGTACTTC

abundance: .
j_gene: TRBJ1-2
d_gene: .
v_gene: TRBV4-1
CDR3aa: CASSHPKVPRGYTF
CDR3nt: TGCGCCAGCAGCCACCCCAAGGTGCCGAGGGGCTACACCTTC

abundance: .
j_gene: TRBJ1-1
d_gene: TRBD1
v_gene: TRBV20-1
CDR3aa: CSARDWTGHTEAFF
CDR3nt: TGCAGTGCTAGAGATTGGACAGGGCATACTGAAGCTTTCTTT

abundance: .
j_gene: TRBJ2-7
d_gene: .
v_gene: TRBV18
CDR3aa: CASAPLRGEQYF
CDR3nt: TGTGCCAGCGCACCCCTTCGAGGCGAGCAGTACTTC

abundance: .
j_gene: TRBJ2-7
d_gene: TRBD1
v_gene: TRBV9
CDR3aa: CASSVAWTGVSEQYF
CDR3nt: TGTGCCAGCAGCGTAGCTTGGACAGGGGTTAGCGAGCAGTACTTC

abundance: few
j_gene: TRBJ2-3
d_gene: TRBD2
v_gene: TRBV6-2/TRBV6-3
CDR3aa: CASSVLAGAADTQYF
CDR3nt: TGTGCCAGCAGTGTACTAGCGGGAGCAGCAGATACGCAGTATTTT

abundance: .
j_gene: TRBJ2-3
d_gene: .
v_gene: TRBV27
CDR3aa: CASSPPYTDTQYF
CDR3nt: TGTGCCAGCAGTCCACCATACACAGATACGCAGTATTTT

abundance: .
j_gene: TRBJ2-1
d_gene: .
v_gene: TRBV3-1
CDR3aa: CASSLGGGGAEFF
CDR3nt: TGTGCCAGCAGCCTCGGGGGAGGAGGTGCGGAGTTCTTC

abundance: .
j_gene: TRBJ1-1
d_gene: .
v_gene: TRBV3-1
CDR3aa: CASSSPRQVGNTEAFF
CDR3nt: TGTGCCAGCAGCTCCCCCCGACAGGTTGGGAACACTGAAGCTTTCTTT

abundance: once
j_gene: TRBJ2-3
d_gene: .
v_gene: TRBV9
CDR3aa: CAGSIGTTDTQYF
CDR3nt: TGTGCCGGCAGCATCGGGACCACAGATACGCAGTATTTT

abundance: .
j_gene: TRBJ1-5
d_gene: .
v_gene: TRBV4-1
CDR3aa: CASSQDGPGGTSREPQHF
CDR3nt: TGCGCCAGCAGCCAAGATGGGCCCGGGGGCACTAGCCGAGAGCCCCAGCATTTT

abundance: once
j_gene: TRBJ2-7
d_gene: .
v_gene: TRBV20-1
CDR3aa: CSASRVTSSYEQYF
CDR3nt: TGCAGTGCCTCAAGAGTGACAAGCTCCTACGAGCAGTACTTC

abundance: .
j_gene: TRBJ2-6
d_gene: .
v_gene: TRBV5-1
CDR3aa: CASSLAVGYGANVLTF
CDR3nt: TGCGCCAGCAGCTTGGCCGTTGGGTATGGGGCCAACGTCCTGACTTTC

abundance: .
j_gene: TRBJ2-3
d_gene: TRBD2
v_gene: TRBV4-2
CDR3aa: CASSQGTSGGDTQYF
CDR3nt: TGTGCCAGCAGCCAGGGGACTAGCGGGGGGGATACGCAGTATTTT

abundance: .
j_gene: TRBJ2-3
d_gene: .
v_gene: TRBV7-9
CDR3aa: CASSFSGSEYF
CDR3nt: TGTGCCAGCAGCTTTAGCGGTTCCGAGTATTTT

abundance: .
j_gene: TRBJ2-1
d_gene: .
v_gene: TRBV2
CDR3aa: CASSEVRGNEQFF
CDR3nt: TGTGCCAGCAGTGAAGTCAGGGGAAATGAGCAGTTCTTC

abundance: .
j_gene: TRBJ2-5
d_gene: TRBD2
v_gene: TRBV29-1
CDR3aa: CSVDGLAGTKGETQYF
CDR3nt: TGCAGCGTTGATGGTCTAGCGGGAACCAAAGGGGAGACCCAGTACTTC

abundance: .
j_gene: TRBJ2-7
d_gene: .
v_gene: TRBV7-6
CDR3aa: CASGIGTSYEQYF
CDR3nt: TGTGCCAGCGGTATTGGGACCAGTTACGAGCAGTACTTC

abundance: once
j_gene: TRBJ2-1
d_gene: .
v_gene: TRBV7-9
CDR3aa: CACSPWRADEQFF
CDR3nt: TGTGCCTGCAGCCCCTGGCGGGCCGATGAGCAGTTCTTC

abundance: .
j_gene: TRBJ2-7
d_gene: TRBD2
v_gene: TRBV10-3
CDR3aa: CAISPSGSTPVVYEQYF
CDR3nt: TGTGCCATCAGTCCTAGCGGGAGTACCCCTGTTGTGTACGAGCAGTACTTC

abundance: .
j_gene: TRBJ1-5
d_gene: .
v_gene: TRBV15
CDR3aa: CATSRDRTGKPQHF
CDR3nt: TGTGCCACCAGCAGAGATAGGACGGGAAAGCCCCAGCATTTT